This T cell receptor beta chain was profiled in a study of beta chain features in type 1 diabetes. About the study: In age, gender and cell yields, patients were similar to healthy donors.

This clone was seen only a few times. The antigen remains undetermined. It was via CD45RO/CCR7/CD25/CD127/CD95/CD27 that CD4+ naive, central memory, regulatory and stem cell-like memory cells were sorted. Study observations and caveats: At VDJ recombination sites, type 1 diabetes patients had fewer insertions and more deleted nucleotides. Patients with Type 1 diabetes showed moderately but significantly shorter TCRB CDR3s in all four CD4+ subsets. PCR could preferentially amplify shorter templates, alike in patients and controls.

What was sequenced were expressed TCRB transcripts, since all of the isolated RNA had been reverse transcribed. TCRdb's copy holds only in-frame clones and misses some; the assay was immunoSEQ multiplex PCR. The profile shows about 170,000 clones, 7.8% of them singletons. Source material: central memory CD4+ T cells from blood. The sequence was collected from a woman between 40 and 55 years old with type 1 diabetes.

The CDR3 protein is CASSADEGNQPQHF. The DNA of the CDR3 is TGCGCCAGCAGCGCCGATGAGGGCAATCAGCCCCAGCATTTT. The genes are TRBV5-1 and TRBJ1-5; D is unclear. CDR3 length: 14 amino acids. Germline CDR1 is SGHRS and CDR2 is YFSETQ. The V gene lost 4 bases and the J gene lost 2 bases, with 10 bases spanning the gap.